This TCR beta chain was documented in a study of T cell changes during pregnancy in multiple sclerosis. V lost 5 bases to trimming and J lost 1 base; unmatched junction nucleotides: 13. Per the germline V gene, CDR1 is MNHEY and CDR2 is SMNVEV (reference sequence). CDR3 size: 17 residues. Method: immunoSEQ multiplex PCR; TCRdb's copy keeps in-frame clones and lacks some. The sample contains about 33,000 clones, about 89% of which appear only once. The input for sequencing was CD4+ T cells from peripheral blood mononuclear cells, taken in the third trimester of pregnancy. This clonotype originated in a female donor in good health, enrolled as a control in a pregnancy study. This chain connects TRBV27 to TRBJ1-1; TRBD1 matches 7 bases. CDR3 sequence: CASSAGDRVWSNTEAFF. DNA of the CDR3: TGTGCCAGCAGTGCGGGCGACAGGGTTTGGTCGAACACTGAAGCTTTCTTT.